This T cell receptor beta chain was identified during a study of CD8 T cells in ankylosing spondylitis (dated 2017 in TCRdb). The study in broad terms: T cell receptor beta repertoires were profiled in healthy donors and ankylosing spondylitis patients so that disease-linked TCR variants could be found. The whole study cohort included about a hundred healthy donors and about two dozen ankylosing spondylitis patients. Samples of peripheral blood were taken, and for ankylosing spondylitis patients, synovial fluid was collected as well. General study outcomes and caveats: Some of the motif variants had been reported before in the synovial fluid and blood of reactive arthritis patients, a finding that suggests common disease-initiation mechanisms. The disease-linked clones were reported to be significantly enriched in matched synovial fluid samples from ankylosing spondylitis patients. A CD8+ phenotype was shown by the disease-linked clones, which were found at relatively low frequencies in peripheral blood. A TCR beta motif made up of several highly homologous amino acid variants appeared to be characteristic of blood from ankylosing spondylitis patients.

The reads were generated on an Illumina HiSeq 2500. Quantitative 5'-RACE with molecular barcodes was used to prepare TCR beta libraries. The study's own analysis went as follows. A new computational method based on a probabilistic model of VDJ rearrangement was used to identify disease-linked TCR variants. TCRdb itself trimmed the public reads at Q25 with fastp, ran MiXCR and retained productive beta chains. Identical CDR3 protein sequences are pooled into one entry, listed with their most common genes and DNA. TCRdb's processing, not the study's, gives the V and J calls here. The sample profile shows 700,000 to 1,000,000 distinct CDR3 sequences; about an eighth of them were found once. Together, the top ten hold under 0.6% of the sample. This clonotype was seen more than once but under ten times. The target of this receptor is not known. Base-call qualities are not available, and no considerably larger clone is one nucleotide away.

Sequences were obtained from blood, either unsorted or a sorted T cell fraction (not recorded which). The clonotype originates from a male donor with ankylosing spondylitis.

CDR3 loop: CASKSSGYNEQFF. The bases are TGTGCCAGCAAGTCATCGGGTTACAATGAGCAGTTCTTC. Recombination linked TRBV6-2 or TRBV6-3 to TRBJ2-1, with the D gene call left open. Sequences MNHEY (CDR1) and SVGEGT (CDR2) are obtained from the germline V gene. The CDR3 goes from the cysteine to the phenylalanine over 13 residues. Solely the CDR3 DNA is kept, with 39 bases framed from the first base. Between the V and J ends, shortened by 7 bases and 4 bases respectively, the junction contains 11 bases.